Below are 29 T cell receptor beta chains sequenced from a single sample in a study of immune evolution from preneoplasia to lung adenocarcinoma. The table came from immunoSEQ multiplex PCR; TCRdb's copy has only in-frame clones and leaves some out. In the table there are thousands of clones, about four fifths of which are singletons. Sequencing was performed on FFPE invasive lung adenocarcinoma tissue. The receptors here all came from a person in their 40s with lung adenocarcinoma.

The chain is built from TRBV11-3 and TRBJ2-2, with 12 positions matching TRBD1. This CDR3 comprises 16 residues. V lost 3 bases and J lost 7; bases outside the gene matches: 6. Germline CDR1 is SGHNT and CDR2 is YENEEA. The CDR3 here is CASSFGTGGAGGELFF. In nucleotides, the CDR3 is TGTGCCAGCAGCTTCGGGACAGGGGGCGCAGGCGGGGAGCTGTTTTTT.

This rearrangement joins TRBV7-2 to TRBJ1-1; D not resolved. Per the germline V gene, CDR1 is SGHTA and CDR2 is FQGNSA. The CDR3 is 16 residues long. V shed 4 bases and J shed 0 bases, with 15 bases lying between them. The CDR3 here is CASSSYPQSLNTEAFF. The CDR3 DNA reads as TGTGCCAGCAGCTCCTATCCACAGAGCTTGAACACTGAAGCTTTCTTT.

The chain has TRBV7-2 and TRBJ1-1; 11 nucleotides agree with TRBD1. Looked up from germline, CDR1 is SGHTA and CDR2 is FQGNSA. Germline trimming cut 4 bases from V and 4 bases from J; bases unmatched to any gene: 8. This CDR3 contains 16 residues. The DNA for the CDR3 is TGTGCCAGCAGCTCTCGGACAGGGGGCGCCGGCACTGAAGCTTTCTTT. Translated: CASSSRTGGAGTEAFF.

The chain couples TRBV11-2 to TRBJ2-3; perhaps D is TRBD1 or TRBD2 (5 bases each). V was shortened by 4 bases and J by 1 base, with 6 bases between the two germline ends. Per germline, CDR1 SGHAT and CDR2 FQNNGV. There are 13 residues in the CDR3. CDR3 amino acids: CASSSGRTDTQYF. CDR3 bases: TGTGCCAGCAGCTCGGGACGCACAGATACGCAGTATTTT. The full variable domain, in which reference TRBV11-2 and TRBJ2-3 provide the parts outside the CDR3, is EAGVAQSPRYKIIEKRQSVAFWCNPISGHATLYWYQQILGQGPKLLIQFQNNGVVDDSQLPKDRFSAERLKGVDSTLKIQPAKLEDSAVYLCASSSGRTDTQYFGPGTRLTVL.

The chain recombines TRBV9 with TRBJ1-5; D ambiguous. CDR1 and CDR2 from the germline V gene are SGDLS and YYNGEE. The V and J ends lost 0 bases and 4 bases respectively, with 5 bases between them. The CDR3 runs to 13 residues. The CDR3 loop reads CASSVDVNQPQHF. DNA for the CDR3: TGTGCCAGCAGCGTAGACGTAAATCAGCCCCAGCATTTT.

The chain carries TRBV29-1 and TRBJ1-1; D unclear. The CDR3 covers 13 residues. The V end was cut by 1 base, the J end by 4 bases, with 10 bases between. Germline-derived CDR1 and CDR2 are SQVTM and ANQGSEA. In nucleotides, the CDR3 is TGCAGCGTTGAAGTCCCCTTTGGCACTGAAGCTTTCTTT. Encoded protein: CSVEVPFGTEAFF.

The chain has TRBV10-3 and TRBJ2-7; TRBD1 matches at 7 bases. Trimming took 2 bases from V and 1 from J; bases not matched to a gene: 14. Germline CDR1 and CDR2: ENHRY and SYGVKD. The CDR3 loop spans 18 amino acids. The CDR3 DNA reads TGTGCCATCAGTGAGCCAATGCCCGGGACAGAAGTATCCTACGAGCAGTACTTC. Translation: CAISEPMPGTEVSYEQYF.

This sequence joins TRBV30 and TRBJ1-5, with D unresolved. Trimming took 0 bases from V and 4 from J, leaving 10 bases between them. CDR3 length: 14 residues. Germline-derived CDR1 and CDR2 are GTSNPN and SVGIG (reference sequence). CDR3 DNA sequence: TGTGCCTGGAGTGTAAACAGCCAGAATCAGCCCCAGCATTTT. It translates to CAWSVNSQNQPQHF.

A few counts support this clone. V and J are TRBV7-3 and TRBJ2-7; 7 bases map to TRBD2. Trimming removed 2 bases from V and 3 bases from J; junction bases left unmatched: 7. The CDR3 is made up of 15 amino acids. In germline, CDR1 is SGHTA, CDR2 FQGTGA. CDR3 loop: CASSLWGGSSYEQYF. The DNA of the CDR3 is TGTGCCAGCAGCTTATGGGGCGGGAGTAGCTACGAGCAGTACTTC. Filled out from reference TRBV7-3 and TRBJ2-7, the complete variable domain reads GAGVSQTPSNKVTEKGKYVELRCDPISGHTALYWYRQSLGQGPEFLIYFQGTGAADDSGLPNDRFFAVRPEGSVSTLKIQRTERGDSAVYLCASSLWGGSSYEQYFGPGTRLTVT.

CDR3 region: CSVSRGPSNTGELFF. The CDR3 region has the DNA TGCAGCGTCAGTCGGGGGCCCTCGAACACCGGGGAGCTGTTTTTT. V and J are TRBV29-1 and TRBJ2-2; D may correspond to TRBD1 or TRBD2 (6 bases each). Germline V CDR1 and CDR2: SQVTM, ANQGSEA. Trimming shortened V by 6 bases and J by 0 bases, and 14 bases separated the two germline ends. The CDR3 spans 15 residues.

The V gene is TRBV6-5, the J gene TRBJ2-1, with 12 bases aligning to TRBD1. CDR1 is MNHEY and CDR2 is SVGAGI in the germline V gene. This CDR3 contains 14 residues. V trimming: 5 bases; J trimming: 7 bases; junction bases outside the gene matches: 3. CDR3 sequence (DNA): TGTGCCAGCAGTGGGACAGGGGGCAAAAATGAGCAGTTCTTC. It codes for CASSGTGGKNEQFF.

The chain combines TRBV10-3 with TRBJ2-3, with 9 bases lining up with TRBD1. The V gene's germline CDR1 is ENHRY and CDR2 SYGVKD. This CDR3 comprises 15 residues. V shed 6 bases, J shed 4 bases, and the junction held 8 bases outside the gene matches. The CDR3 bases are TGTGCCATCAGAGAACCCGGGACAGGGCCAGATACGCAGTATTTT. Its protein product is CAIREPGTGPDTQYF.

The chain joins TRBV15 to TRBJ2-1; 7 bases map to TRBD2. Germline trimming cut 4 bases from V and 7 bases from J; bases unmatched to any gene: 7. Germline loops: CDR1 LNHNV, CDR2 YYDKDF (reference sequence). The CDR3 length is 14 residues. The CDR3 region is CATSTGLGRNEQFF. In DNA, the CDR3 is TGTGCCACCAGCACAGGACTAGGCAGAAATGAGCAGTTCTTC.

CDR3: CASSIARGGLMDTQYF. Here the CDR3 DNA reads TGTGCCAGCAGCATAGCTCGGGGGGGCCTGATGGATACGCAGTATTTT. The chain employs TRBV7-3 and TRBJ2-3; 8 nucleotides match TRBD2. Germline CDR1 and CDR2: SGHTA and FQGTGA. Trimming took 5 bases from V and 6 from J; bases not matched to a gene: 13. This CDR3 spans 16 amino acids. The variable domain in full, with the rest retrieved from reference TRBV7-3 and TRBJ2-3, is GAGVSQTPSNKVTEKGKYVELRCDPISGHTALYWYRQSLGQGPEFLIYFQGTGAADDSGLPNDRFFAVRPEGSVSTLKIQRTERGDSAVYLCASSIARGGLMDTQYFGPGTRLTVL.

This chain joins TRBV15 and TRBJ2-7, with D possibly matching TRBD2 (6 bases). The CDR3 runs to 16 residues. CDR1 and CDR2 from the germline V gene are LNHNV and YYDKDF (reference sequence). V dropped 1 base and J dropped 5 bases, with 18 bases sitting between them. In DNA, the CDR3 is TGTGCCACCAGCAGAGCCCCGGGGGTCCTCAGACACGAGCAGTACTTC. This gives the protein CATSRAPGVLRHEQYF.

The chain employs TRBV5-1 and TRBJ2-7; TRBD2 is a possible D gene (6 bases). CDR1 and CDR2 (germline): SGHRS, YFSETQ. Trimming took 0 bases from V and 5 from J, leaving 12 bases between them. The CDR3 loop spans 14 amino acids. CDR3 residues: CASSLVTGVDEQYF. CDR3 coding DNA: TGCGCCAGCAGCTTGGTCACGGGGGTCGACGAGCAGTACTTC.

The rearrangement links TRBV29-1 to TRBJ1-1, with a tentative D call TRBD1 (5 bases). Germline V gene data show CDR1 as SQVTM and CDR2 as ANQGSEA. Trimming stripped 4 bases from V and 5 bases from J, with 14 bases between. CDR3 length: 13 amino acids. The CDR3 here is CSVAYRQGTEAFF. CDR3 coding DNA: TGCAGCGTTGCTTACAGGCAAGGGACTGAAGCTTTCTTT. Combining the CDR3 with reference TRBV29-1 and TRBJ1-1 gives the whole variable domain SAVISQKPSRDICQRGTSLTIQCQVDSQVTMMFWYRQQPGQSLTLIATANQGSEATYESGFVIDKFPISRPNLTFSTLTVSNMSPEDSSIYLCSVAYRQGTEAFFGQGTRLTVV.

The gene calls are TRBV5-6 and TRBJ1-2; maybe TRBD1 (6 bases). Germline V gene sequence: CDR1 SGHDT, CDR2 YYEEEE. The CDR3 spans 16 residues. Between the trimmed V and J ends, which lost 6 bases and 3 bases, there was a span of 21 bases. CDR3 region: CASTLSGQSDHYGYTF. The CDR3 nucleotides are TGTGCCAGCACCCTTTCAGGACAGAGCGACCACTATGGCTACACCTTC.

CDR3 nucleotides: TGTGCCAGCAGCAAAGCGCCTCTCGCGTTAGCGGGAGGTATAGTGTCGTACGAGCAGTACTTC. As protein: CASSKAPLALAGGIVSYEQYF. This rearrangement joins TRBV21-1 to TRBJ2-7; TRBD2 reflects the table's D call only, with no check against the DNA. TRBV21-1 is classified as a pseudogene. This CDR3 is built from 21 residues.

This clone was seen more than once but under ten times. The J gene is TRBJ1-5, the V gene TRBV5-1, with D unclear. With 4 bases removed from V and 7 bases from J, the gap between germline ends came to 15 bases. Germline CDR1 SGHRS, CDR2 YFSETQ. The CDR3 spans 14 residues. CDR3 amino acids: CASSPEGGKQPQHF. As DNA, the CDR3 is TGCGCCAGCAGCCCGGAGGGAGGAAAGCAGCCCCAGCATTTT.

The J gene is TRBJ1-2, the V gene TRBV16, with D hard to call. This CDR3 comprises 13 residues. Germline lookup yields CDR1 KGHSY and CDR2 FQNENV. V shed 4 bases and J shed 2 bases, with 8 bases lying between them. For the CDR3, the DNA is TGTGCCAGCAGCCCGTCGGGCAACTATGGCTACACCTTC. Its protein is CASSPSGNYGYTF. Supplemented by reference TRBV16 and TRBJ1-2, the full variable domain reads GEEVAQTPKHLVRGEGQKAKLYCAPIKGHSYVFWYQQVLKNEFKFLISFQNENVFDETGMPKERFSAKCLPNSPCSLEIQATKLEDSAVYFCASSPSGNYGYTFGSGTRLTVV.

This clone was observed once. This chain connects TRBV7-8 to TRBJ2-7; D is unresolved. The germline V gene encodes CDR1 SGHVS and CDR2 FQNEAQ. This CDR3 region has 12 residues. The V end lost 1 base, the J end lost 2 bases, and 3 bases lay between the germline ends. CDR3 in DNA: TGTGCCAGCAGCTTAGGGACCTACGAGCAGTACTTC. Residues: CASSLGTYEQYF.

The chain links TRBV18 to TRBJ1-5; D is possibly TRBD1 (5 bases). Trimming cost V 6 bases and J 5 bases, with 14 bases left between them. The germline CDR1 and CDR2 sequences are KGHSH and LQKENI. The CDR3 length is 14 residues. The CDR3 DNA reads as TGTGCCAGCTCCCAAACAGGACCCCATCAGCCCCAGCATTTT. As protein: CASSQTGPHQPQHF. Filled out from reference TRBV18 and TRBJ1-5, the complete variable domain reads NAGVMQNPRHLVRRRGQEARLRCSPMKGHSHVYWYRQLPEEGLKFMVYLQKENIIDESGMPKERFSAEFPKEGPSILRIQQVVRGDSAAYFCASSQTGPHQPQHFGDGTRLSIL.

This sequence joins TRBV28 and TRBJ1-2; 12 bases match TRBD1. J lost 8 bases, V lost 2 bases, and 9 bases had no gene match. CDR1 and CDR2 from the germline V gene are MDHEN and SYDVKM. The CDR3 sequence is 16 residues long. CDR3 coding DNA: TGTGCCAGCAGTTTACCTGGGACAGGGGGCGCCTTAGGCTACACCTTC. Its translation: CASSLPGTGGALGYTF.

V gene TRBV7-6 combines with J gene TRBJ1-5; D might be TRBD1 (6 bases). Germline V gives CDR1 SGHVS, CDR2 FNYEAQ. This CDR3 spans 16 amino acids. V lost 5 bases and J 0 bases, leaving 14 bases between the germline ends. The CDR3 DNA reads TGTGCCAGCAGCCCGACTACAGGGACTAGCAATCAGCCCCAGCATTTT. It encodes CASSPTTGTSNQPQHF.

V is TRBV5-1 and J is TRBJ2-3, with D possibly TRBD2 on 5 matching bases. The ends were cut back, 5 bases at V and 4 bases at J, with 11 bases in the middle. Germline V gives CDR1 SGHRS, CDR2 YFSETQ. This CDR3 contains 13 residues. This CDR3 is CASSTSGPDTQYF. The CDR3, as DNA: TGCGCCAGCAGTACTAGTGGCCCAGATACGCAGTATTTT.

The gene calls are TRBV6-4 and TRBJ2-1, with 10 bases aligning to TRBD2. This CDR3 has 19 residues. V was clipped by 2 bases and J by 0 bases; unmatched bases: 10. The germline CDR1 and CDR2 sequences are MRHNA and SNTAGT. Here the CDR3 DNA reads TGTGCCAGCAGTGACGGTACTAGCGGGATCTACAGCTCCTACAATGAGCAGTTCTTC. As protein: CASSDGTSGIYSSYNEQFF.

The genes are TRBV28 and TRBJ2-1; 7 bases are shared with TRBD2. Germline V gene sequence: CDR1 MDHEN, CDR2 SYDVKM. This CDR3 region has 15 residues. V trimming: 4 bases; J trimming: 3 bases; junction bases outside the gene matches: 6. The CDR3 loop is CASSSPASGYNEQFF. CDR3 DNA: TGTGCCAGCAGTTCCCCGGCTAGCGGCTACAATGAGCAGTTCTTC.

The V call is TRBV5-1, the J call TRBJ2-7, with 10 positions matching TRBD1. The V gene end was trimmed by 7 bases and the J gene end by 1 base; junction bases not matched to a gene: 11. The CDR3 covers 16 residues. The germline CDR1 and CDR2 sequences are SGHRS and YFSETQ. CDR3: CASSKTDRGPSYEQYF. The DNA of the CDR3 is TGCGCCAGCTCCAAGACCGACAGGGGGCCATCCTACGAGCAGTACTTC.